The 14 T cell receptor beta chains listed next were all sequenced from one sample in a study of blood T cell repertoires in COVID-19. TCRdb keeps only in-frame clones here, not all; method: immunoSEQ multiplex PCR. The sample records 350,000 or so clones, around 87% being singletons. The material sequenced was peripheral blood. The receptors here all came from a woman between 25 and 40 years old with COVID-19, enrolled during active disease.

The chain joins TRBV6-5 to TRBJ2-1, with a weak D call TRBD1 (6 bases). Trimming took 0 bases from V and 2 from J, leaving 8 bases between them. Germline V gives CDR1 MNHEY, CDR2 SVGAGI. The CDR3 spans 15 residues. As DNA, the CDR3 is TGTGCCAGCAGTTACTCCGACAGGCCCTACAATGAGCAGTTCTTC. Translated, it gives CASSYSDRPYNEQFF.

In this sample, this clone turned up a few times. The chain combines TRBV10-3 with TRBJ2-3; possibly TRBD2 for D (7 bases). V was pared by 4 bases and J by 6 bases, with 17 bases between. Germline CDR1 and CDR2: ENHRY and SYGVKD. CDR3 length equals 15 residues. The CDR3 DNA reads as TGTGCCATCAGTGTCGGGACGACGGGGGGCGATACGCAGTATTTT. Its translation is CAISVGTTGGDTQYF.

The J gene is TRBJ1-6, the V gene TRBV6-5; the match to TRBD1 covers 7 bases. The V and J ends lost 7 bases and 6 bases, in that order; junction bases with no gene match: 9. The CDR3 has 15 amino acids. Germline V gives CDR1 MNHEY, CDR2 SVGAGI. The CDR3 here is CASTYINRGNSPLHF. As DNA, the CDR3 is TGTGCCAGCACCTACATCAACAGGGGTAATTCACCCCTCCACTTT.

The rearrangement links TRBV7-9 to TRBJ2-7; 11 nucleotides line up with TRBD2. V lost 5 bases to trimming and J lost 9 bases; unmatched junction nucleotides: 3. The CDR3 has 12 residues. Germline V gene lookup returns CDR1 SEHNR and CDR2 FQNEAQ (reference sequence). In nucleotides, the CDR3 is TGTGCCAGCAGCCAGGGACTAGCGGCGCAGTACTTC. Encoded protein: CASSQGLAAQYF.

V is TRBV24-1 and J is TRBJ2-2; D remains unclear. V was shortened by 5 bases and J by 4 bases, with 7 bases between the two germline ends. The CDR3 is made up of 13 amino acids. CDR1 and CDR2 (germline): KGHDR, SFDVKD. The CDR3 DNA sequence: TGTGCCACCAGTGGGCACCTCACCGGGGAGCTGTTTTTT. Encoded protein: CATSGHLTGELFF.

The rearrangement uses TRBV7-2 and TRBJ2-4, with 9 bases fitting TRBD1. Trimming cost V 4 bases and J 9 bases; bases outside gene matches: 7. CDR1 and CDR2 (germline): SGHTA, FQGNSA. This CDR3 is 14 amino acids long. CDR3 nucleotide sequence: TGTGCCAGCAGCTCGGGACAGGGCGTGGGCATTCAGTACTTC. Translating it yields CASSSGQGVGIQYF.

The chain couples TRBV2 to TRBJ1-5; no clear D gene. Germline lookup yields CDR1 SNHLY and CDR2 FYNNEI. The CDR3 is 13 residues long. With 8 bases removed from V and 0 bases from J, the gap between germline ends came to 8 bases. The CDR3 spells CASQSDSNQPQHF. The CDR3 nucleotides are TGTGCCAGCCAGAGCGATAGCAATCAGCCCCAGCATTTT.

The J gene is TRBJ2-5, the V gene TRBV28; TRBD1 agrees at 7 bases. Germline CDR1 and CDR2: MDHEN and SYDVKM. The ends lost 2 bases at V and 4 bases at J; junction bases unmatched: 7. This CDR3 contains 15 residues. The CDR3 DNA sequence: TGTGCCAGCAGTTTAGGGACAGTTAAGGGAGAGACCCAGTACTTC. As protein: CASSLGTVKGETQYF.

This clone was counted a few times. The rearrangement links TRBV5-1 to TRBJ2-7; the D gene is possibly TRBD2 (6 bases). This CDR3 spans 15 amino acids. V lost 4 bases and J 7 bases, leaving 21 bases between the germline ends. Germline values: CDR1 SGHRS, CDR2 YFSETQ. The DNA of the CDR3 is TGCGCCAGCAGCCCCCGGGCACCTCTGGGGGGAGAGCAGTACTTC. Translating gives CASSPRAPLGGEQYF.

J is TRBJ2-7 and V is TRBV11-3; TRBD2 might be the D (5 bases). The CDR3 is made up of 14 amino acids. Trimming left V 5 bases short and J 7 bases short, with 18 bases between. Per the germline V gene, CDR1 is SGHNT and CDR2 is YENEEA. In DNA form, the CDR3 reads TGTGCCAGCAGCCCCCATCGGGGAACGCCGGAGCAGTACTTC. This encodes CASSPHRGTPEQYF.

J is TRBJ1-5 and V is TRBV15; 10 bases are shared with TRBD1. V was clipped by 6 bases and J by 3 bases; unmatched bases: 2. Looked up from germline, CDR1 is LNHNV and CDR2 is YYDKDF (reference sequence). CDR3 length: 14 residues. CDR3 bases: TGTGCCACCAGGGACAGGGGGATCAATCAGCCCCAGCATTTT. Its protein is CATRDRGINQPQHF.

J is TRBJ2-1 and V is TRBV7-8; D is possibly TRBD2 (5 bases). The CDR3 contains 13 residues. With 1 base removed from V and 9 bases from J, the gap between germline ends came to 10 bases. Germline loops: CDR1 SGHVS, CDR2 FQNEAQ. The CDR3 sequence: CASSLGPGIEQFF. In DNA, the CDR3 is TGTGCCAGCAGCTTAGGTCCGGGGATTGAGCAGTTCTTC. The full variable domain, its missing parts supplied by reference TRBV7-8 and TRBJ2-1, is GAGVSQSPRYKVAKRGQDVALRCDPISGHVSLFWYQQALGQGPEFLTYFQNEAQLDKSGLPSDRFFAERPEGSVSTLKIQRTQQEDSAVYLCASSLGPGIEQFFGPGTRLTVL.

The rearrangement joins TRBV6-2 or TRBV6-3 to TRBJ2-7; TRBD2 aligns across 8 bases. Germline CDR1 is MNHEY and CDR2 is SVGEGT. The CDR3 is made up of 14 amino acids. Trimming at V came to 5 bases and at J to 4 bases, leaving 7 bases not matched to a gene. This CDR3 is CASSPPGGKYEQYF. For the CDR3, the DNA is TGTGCCAGCAGTCCACCGGGGGGGAAGTACGAGCAGTACTTC.

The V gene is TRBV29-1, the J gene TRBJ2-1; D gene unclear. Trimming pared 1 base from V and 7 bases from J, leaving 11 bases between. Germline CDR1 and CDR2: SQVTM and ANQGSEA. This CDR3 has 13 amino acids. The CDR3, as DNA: TGCAGCGTTGAAGCCCTTACCGGGAATGAGCAGTTCTTC. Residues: CSVEALTGNEQFF.